This TCR beta chain comes out of a study of technical replicates of blood from several donors (dated by TCRdb to 2015 to 2018). Comments on this clone: The antigen this receptor binds is unknown. The record has no base qualities; no much larger clone is one base away.

Library construction relied on the immunoSEQ multiplex PCR assay. The table comes from immuneACCESS by way of TCRdb, which keeps in-frame sequences with V and J called. Part of the clones is missing from these tables; in studies checked, under half for an unresolved V gene and the rest for unknown reasons. The sample data list roughly 60,000 clones, and around 93% of these were observed just once. The top ten clonotypes cover more than 4% of the sample. CDR1 and CDR2 were assigned from the germline V gene (reference sequence) as SEHNR and FQNEAQ. The CDR3 goes from the cysteine to the phenylalanine over 15 residues. Just the 45-base CDR3 DNA is kept, in frame starting at base 1. V sheds 4 bases and J sheds 4 bases, leaving 13 bases between their ends.

The chain is assembled from TRBV7-9 and TRBJ2-2; the best D guess is TRBD1, with 5 bases matching. Sequencing input: PBMCs. The origin of this receptor is a human donor in good health. Some clones in this sample may be carry-over from other donors' samples. The sequenced DNA: TGTGCCAGCAGCTCAGCCCCGCAGGGCACCGGGGAGCTGTTTTTT. It encodes CASSSAPQGTGELFF.